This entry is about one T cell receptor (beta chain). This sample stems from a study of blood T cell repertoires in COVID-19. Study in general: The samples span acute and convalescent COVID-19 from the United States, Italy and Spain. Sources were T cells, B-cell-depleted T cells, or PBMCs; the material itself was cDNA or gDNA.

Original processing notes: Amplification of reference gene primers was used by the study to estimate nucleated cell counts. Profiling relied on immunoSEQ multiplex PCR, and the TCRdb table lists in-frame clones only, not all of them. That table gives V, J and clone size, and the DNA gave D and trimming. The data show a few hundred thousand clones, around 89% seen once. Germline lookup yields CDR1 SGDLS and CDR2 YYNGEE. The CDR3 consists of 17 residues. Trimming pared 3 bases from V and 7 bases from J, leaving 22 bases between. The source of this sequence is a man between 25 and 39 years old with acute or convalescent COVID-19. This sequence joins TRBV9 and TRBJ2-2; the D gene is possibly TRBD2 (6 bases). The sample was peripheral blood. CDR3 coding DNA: TGTGCCAGCAGCGGCCCCTCCTCCGGAGGGTTGGGCGGGGAGCTGTTTTTT. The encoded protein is CASSGPSSGGLGGELFF. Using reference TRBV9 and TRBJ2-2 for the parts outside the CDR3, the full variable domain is DSGVTQTPKHLITATGQRVTLRCSPRSGDLSVYWYQQSLDQGLQFLIQYYNGEERAKGNILERFSAQQFPDLHSELNLSSLELGDSALYFCASSGPSSGGLGGELFFGEGSRLTVL.